The text below deals with one TCR beta chain. The target antigen is unknown. Systemic immunosuppression or a history of autoimmune disease excluded patients. The entry originates in a study of OX40 agonist ivuxolimab in advanced cancers. Study-wide context: At approximately 83% male, the cohort had a mean age of around 56 years, ranging from roughly 20 to 80. Participants could have had prior anti-PD-1, anti-PD-L1 or anti-CTLA-4 therapy, and around 40% had some. Notes on the study in general: Clonal expansion by week 6 occurred in CD4+ and CD8+ blood T cells (at 0.1 to 3.0 mg/kg).

Germline V gene sequence: CDR1 KGHSH, CDR2 LQKENI. This CDR3 contains 11 residues. Trimming pared 4 bases from V and 11 bases from J, leaving 11 bases between. Some clones are missing from TCRdb's copy, which holds only in-frame ones; the method was immunoSEQ multiplex PCR. The repertoire holds fewer than 50,000 clones, approximately 91% seen once, with about 50% in the top ten. The sequence was obtained from an adult with an advanced solid tumor such as melanoma, head and neck, liver or kidney cancer. The chain joins TRBV18 to TRBJ1-1, with D maybe TRBD1 (5 bases). This specimen was CD4+ or CD8+ T cells sorted from blood, taken in a trial of the OX40 agonist ivuxolimab. CDR3 loop: CASSQGPGAFF. As DNA, the CDR3 is TGTGCCAGCTCACAGGGGCCGGGGGCTTTCTTT.